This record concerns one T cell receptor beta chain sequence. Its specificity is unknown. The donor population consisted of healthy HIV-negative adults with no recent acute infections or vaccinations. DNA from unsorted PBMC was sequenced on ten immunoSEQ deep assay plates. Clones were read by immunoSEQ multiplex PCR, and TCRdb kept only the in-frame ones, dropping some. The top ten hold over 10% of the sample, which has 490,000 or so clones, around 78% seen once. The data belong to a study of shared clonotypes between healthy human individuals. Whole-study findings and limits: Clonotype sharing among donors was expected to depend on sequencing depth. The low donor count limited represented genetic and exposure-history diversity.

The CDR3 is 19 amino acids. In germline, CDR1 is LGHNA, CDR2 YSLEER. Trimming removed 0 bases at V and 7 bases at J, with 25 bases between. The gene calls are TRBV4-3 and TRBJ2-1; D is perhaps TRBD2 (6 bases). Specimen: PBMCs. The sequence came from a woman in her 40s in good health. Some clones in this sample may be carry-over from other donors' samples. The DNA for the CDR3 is TGCGCCAGCAGCCAAGAGTACACGTTGGGGTCCGGGAGCTGGAATGAGCAGTTCTTC. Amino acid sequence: CASSQEYTLGSGSWNEQFF.